A selection of T cell receptor beta chains follows, all from one sample in a study of cytomegalovirus exposure and HLA in healthy donors. The protocol was immunoSEQ multiplex PCR, while the TCRdb copy is restricted to in-frame clones and leaves out a portion. Of under 110,000 clones detected, 65% to 75% appear once; the ten largest clones hold less than 3%. Sequencing input: PBMCs. The source of these receptors is a female donor in good health and CMV-seronegative. CDR3s include the opening cysteine and the closing phenylalanine or tryptophan. A D gene is named only where the DNA matches it firmly. Clone size is not always given. Where it is, it says once, few, many or a class for expanded clones.

clone_size d_call j_call v_call cdr3_aa cdr3_nt
few TRBD2 TRBJ2-5 TRBV4-1 CASSSSSGSGETQYF TGCGCCAGCAGTTCCTCTAGCGGGAGCGGGGAGACCCAGTACTTC
- TRBD2 TRBJ2-7 TRBV6-7 CASSYSFRELGGRSYEQYF TGTGCCAGCAGTTACTCGTTCCGGGAATTGGGAGGGCGCTCCTACGAGCAGTACTTC
- - TRBJ1-1 TRBV10-3 CAIEAAMNTEAFF TGTGCCATCGAGGCAGCCATGAACACTGAAGCTTTCTTT
- TRBD2 TRBJ2-7 TRBV2 CARRGDGRLAGGPSDYEQYF TGTGCCAGGAGGGGGGACGGACGACTAGCGGGAGGGCCCAGCGACTACGAGCAGTACTTC
- TRBD2 TRBJ2-1 TRBV18 CASSPKSGRANEQFF TGTGCCAGCTCACCAAAAAGCGGGAGGGCCAATGAGCAGTTCTTC
- TRBD1 TRBJ2-6 TRBV9 CASSARDRSSGANVLTF TGTGCCAGCAGCGCCAGGGACAGAAGCTCTGGGGCCAACGTCCTGACTTTC
- TRBD2 TRBJ2-1 TRBV2 CASTGRADNEQFF TGTGCCAGCACCGGGAGGGCCGACAATGAGCAGTTCTTC
- - TRBJ1-3 TRBV9 CASSVASQATGNTIYF TGTGCCAGCAGCGTAGCTTCACAGGCCACTGGAAACACCATATATTTT
once - TRBJ2-2 TRBV9 CASSVGNTGELFF TGTGCCAGCAGCGTCGGGAACACCGGGGAGCTGTTTTTT
- - TRBJ2-7 TRBV7-3 CASSQNAGALYEQYF TGTGCCAGCAGCCAAAATGCGGGGGCTCTCTACGAGCAGTACTTC
- TRBD2 TRBJ2-1 TRBV4-3 CASSQDPRSGRRNEQFF TGCGCCAGCAGCCAAGATCCCAGGAGCGGGAGGCGGAATGAGCAGTTCTTC
- - TRBJ2-5 TRBV5-1 CASSLGAEETQYF TGCGCCAGCAGCTTGGGAGCGGAAGAGACCCAGTACTTC
- - TRBJ2-7 TRBV29-1 CSVEEGRGEQYF TGCAGCGTTGAAGAGGGCAGGGGCGAGCAGTACTTC
- - TRBJ2-7 TRBV7-8 CASSLVGAGYEQYF TGTGCCAGCAGCTTAGTGGGGGCGGGCTACGAGCAGTACTTC
- TRBD2 TRBJ2-3 TRBV5-4 CASSSLPTQGSGREPDTQYF TGTGCCAGCAGCTCATTGCCGACCCAAGGTAGCGGGAGGGAACCAGATACGCAGTATTTT
- - TRBJ2-5 TRBV7-9 CASSFGQLQETQYF TGTGCCAGCAGCTTTGGACAGCTACAAGAGACCCAGTACTTC
- TRBD1 TRBJ2-3 TRBV19 CASSPRRQGKTDTQYF TGTGCCAGTAGTCCACGAAGACAGGGGAAGACAGATACGCAGTATTTT
- - TRBJ2-3 TRBV9 CASSVYDQGPDTQYF TGTGCCAGCAGCGTATACGACCAGGGTCCAGATACGCAGTATTTT
- TRBD1 TRBJ2-3 TRBV19 CASSIRGQRLGTDTQYF TGTGCCAGTAGTATAAGGGGGCAGAGGCTCGGCACAGATACGCAGTATTTT
- TRBD2 TRBJ2-2 TRBV4-2 CASSRQELAESTGELFF TGTGCCAGCAGCCGCCAGGAACTAGCGGAATCCACCGGGGAGCTGTTTTTT
- - TRBJ2-3 TRBV7-6 CASSTRAEGGASTDTQYF TGTGCCAGCAGTACCCGGGCCGAGGGGGGGGCGAGCACAGATACGCAGTATTTT
- - TRBJ1-1 TRBV11-3 CASSLLTDTKGTEAFF TGTGCCAGCAGCTTACTAACGGACACGAAGGGCACTGAAGCTTTCTTT
- - TRBJ2-3 TRBV28 CASSSPGGSTDTQYF TGTGCCAGCAGCTCCCCGGGGGGCTCCACAGATACGCAGTATTTT
- TRBD1 TRBJ2-2 TRBV19 CASSSRQGSGELFF TGTGCCAGTAGTTCGCGACAGGGGTCAGGGGAGCTGTTTTTT
- - TRBJ1-5 TRBV30 CAWSRLDNNQPQHF TGTGCCTGGAGTCGACTAGATAATAATCAGCCCCAGCATTTT
- - TRBJ2-4 TRBV6-5 CASSYGREMDIQYF TGTGCCAGCAGTTACGGCCGGGAGATGGACATTCAGTACTTC
- TRBD2 TRBJ2-3 TRBV30 CAWSVRGLAGADTQYF TGTGCCTGGAGTGTAAGGGGGCTAGCGGGAGCCGATACGCAGTATTTT
- TRBD1 TRBJ2-7 TRBV19 CASSILEGQGTYEQYF TGTGCCAGTAGTATCTTGGAGGGACAGGGAACCTACGAGCAGTACTTC
- - TRBJ2-1 TRBV5-5 CASSPDWASRTYNEQFF TGTGCCAGCAGCCCCGACTGGGCTAGCAGGACCTACAATGAGCAGTTCTTC
- - TRBJ2-1 TRBV15 CATSIGAPNEQFF TGTGCCACCAGCATTGGGGCTCCCAATGAGCAGTTCTTC
once TRBD2 TRBJ2-7 TRBV10-3 CAISDLGTSGRRIYEQYF TGTGCCATCAGTGACCTTGGGACTAGCGGGAGGCGGATATACGAGCAGTACTTC
- TRBD1 TRBJ2-7 TRBV9 CASSVGDSAYEQYF TGTGCCAGCAGCGTAGGGGACAGTGCCTACGAGCAGTACTTC
- - TRBJ2-5 TRBV5-1 CASSLRPGETQYF TGCGCCAGCAGCTTGCGACCCGGGGAGACCCAGTACTTC
- TRBD2 TRBJ2-3 TRBV9 CASSVASGDTDTQYF TGTGCCAGCAGCGTCGCTAGCGGGGACACAGATACGCAGTATTTT
once TRBD2 TRBJ2-2 TRBV30 CAWNRLAGSDNTGELFF TGTGCCTGGAATAGACTAGCGGGCAGCGATAACACCGGGGAGCTGTTTTTT
- - TRBJ2-7 TRBV6-5 CASSQYSYPFYEQYF TGTGCCAGCAGTCAGTACAGTTATCCCTTCTACGAGCAGTACTTC